Listed below are T cell receptor beta chains from one sample, sequenced in a study of cytomegalovirus exposure and HLA in healthy donors. Only in-frame clones appear in the TCRdb table, and some are missing; sequencing was by immunoSEQ multiplex PCR. The sample carries under 250,000 clones, about 80% recorded once. Sequenced material: PBMCs. The receptors were gathered from a male donor in good health and CMV-seronegative. Each CDR3 is given with its conserved first and last residue. A D gene is named only where the DNA matches it firmly. Rows give clone size only sometimes, using once, few, many, or a class for an expanded clone.

d_gene	v_gene	abundance	j_gene	CDR3nt	CDR3aa
TRBD1	TRBV6-5	NA	TRBJ1-6	TGTGCCAGCAGGAACCCCCAGGGGGGTAATTCACCCCTCCACTTT	CASRNPQGGNSPLHF
TRBD2	TRBV4-1	NA	TRBJ2-2	TGCGCCAGCAGCCAAGGATTCGCGGGGGGGCAGAACACCGGGGAGCTGTTTTTT	CASSQGFAGGQNTGELFF
NA	TRBV7-9	NA	TRBJ1-1	TGTGCCAGCAGCTTAGGAGGGAGTACTGAAGCTTTCTTT	CASSLGGSTEAFF
NA	TRBV7-9	NA	TRBJ1-1	TGTGCCAGCAGATTGGCAGGGAACAGTGAAGCTTTCTTT	CASRLAGNSEAFF
NA	TRBV5-3	NA	TRBJ1-1	TGTGCCAGAAGCGCCCCGCGCGTCGGAGCTTTCTTT	CARSAPRVGAFF
NA	TRBV7-8	NA	TRBJ2-7	TGTGCCAGCAGCTTAGCAACAACAGTGGCGGGAAGTTTGGACGAGCAGTACTTC	CASSLATTVAGSLDEQYF
TRBD1	TRBV6-5	NA	TRBJ1-6	TGTGCCAGCAGTTACTCCCAGGGGGCCGGGGATTCACCCCTCCACTTT	CASSYSQGAGDSPLHF
TRBD1	TRBV7-8	NA	TRBJ1-6	TGTGCCGGGACCCGGGACAGCGATTCACCCCTCCACTTT	CAGTRDSDSPLHF
NA	TRBV5-1	few	TRBJ2-7	TGCGCCAGCAGCTTACTAAACCCAGGGGCGGACGAGCAGTACTTC	CASSLLNPGADEQYF
NA	TRBV6-5	NA	TRBJ2-7	TGTGCCAGCAGTTATAGTTCCGGGTTCTCCTACGAGCAGTACTTC	CASSYSSGFSYEQYF
NA	TRBV7-2	NA	TRBJ2-3	TGTGCCAGCAGCTTAGGCGGGACCGGCACAGATACGCAGTATTTT	CASSLGGTGTDTQYF
TRBD1	TRBV2	once	TRBJ2-1	TGTGCCAGCAGTAGGCCGGGACAGGGGAATGAGCAGTTCTTC	CASSRPGQGNEQFF
TRBD1	TRBV9	NA	TRBJ2-5	TGTGCCAGCAGCGTATCCCCCGCGGACAGGGGACGGGGAGAGACCCAGTACTTC	CASSVSPADRGRGETQYF
TRBD1	TRBV15	NA	TRBJ1-4	TGTGCCACCAGCAGAGCACCGCCAAGAGGGGGCCTTAATGAAAAACTGTTTTTT	CATSRAPPRGGLNEKLFF
TRBD2	TRBV15	NA	TRBJ2-1	TGTGCCACCAGCAGAGCGGCGCGGGAGGGCCAAAATGAGCAGTTCTTC	CATSRAAREGQNEQFF
TRBD1	TRBV11-3	NA	TRBJ2-2	TGTGCCAGCAGCTTAGAGGGCAGGGGGCTTCGGTCCACCGGGGAGCTGTTTTTT	CASSLEGRGLRSTGELFF
NA	TRBV20-1	NA	TRBJ1-1	TGCAGTGCTTTTACGGCTGAAGCTTTCTTT	CSAFTAEAFF
TRBD2	TRBV27	NA	TRBJ2-1	TGTGCCAGCCTCGGACTAGCGGGAAAAGGGTGGTACAATGAGCAGTTCTTC	CASLGLAGKGWYNEQFF
NA	TRBV11-1	NA	TRBJ2-7	TGTGCCAGCAGCCGAACTAGGGACTACGAGCAGTACTTC	CASSRTRDYEQYF
TRBD1	TRBV6-5	once	TRBJ2-5	TGTGCCAGCAGGATCGGACAGGGGTGGAAGACCCAGTACTTC	CASRIGQGWKTQYF
TRBD1	TRBV27	NA	TRBJ2-7	TGTGCCAGCATGGGCCAGGGGGCCTACGAGCAGTACTTC	CASMGQGAYEQYF
TRBD1	TRBV7-9	NA	TRBJ2-1	TGTGCCAGCTCCCCGACAGGGGGCTCCTACAATGAGCAGTTCTTC	CASSPTGGSYNEQFF
TRBD1	TRBV18	few	TRBJ2-7	TGTGCCAGCTCGCCCTACCGGGACAGGCCCTACGAGCAGTACTTC	CASSPYRDRPYEQYF
NA	TRBV12-5	NA	TRBJ1-2	TGTGCTAAGACAGGCTATGGCTACACCTTC	CAKTGYGYTF
TRBD1	TRBV6-4	NA	TRBJ2-1	TGTGCCAGCAGCACAGGGGGCTTCTCCTACAATGAGCAGTTCTTC	CASSTGGFSYNEQFF
NA	TRBV25-1	NA	TRBJ2-1	TGTGCCAGCATGGGCATCGCCTACAATGAGCAGTTCTTC	CASMGIAYNEQFF
TRBD1	TRBV19	NA	TRBJ1-1	TGTGCCAGTAGTCCCCGGGACAGGAACACTGAAGCTTTCTTT	CASSPRDRNTEAFF
NA	TRBV28	NA	TRBJ2-5	TGTGCCAGCAGTTTAGTCGACAGCCAAGAGACCCAGTACTTC	CASSLVDSQETQYF
NA	TRBV15	NA	TRBJ2-3	TGTGCCACCAGCAGACCCAGCGGGCCCACAGATACGCAGTATTTT	CATSRPSGPTDTQYF
TRBD2	TRBV27	NA	TRBJ2-5	TGTGCCAGCAAATCGGGACTAGCAACCCAGTCACAAGAGACCCAGTACTTC	CASKSGLATQSQETQYF
TRBD1	TRBV6-6	few	TRBJ2-7	TGTGCCAGCATCACACTCTCGGGACAGGGCTACGAGCAGTACTTC	CASITLSGQGYEQYF
TRBD1	TRBV19	NA	TRBJ2-7	TGTGCCAGTAGTTTATCTCCCGGACAGGGGTCCTACGAGCAGTACTTC	CASSLSPGQGSYEQYF
TRBD2	TRBV6-1	few	TRBJ2-7	TGTGCCAGCAATCTAGCGGGAGTCTACGAGCAGTACTTC	CASNLAGVYEQYF
NA	TRBV9	few	TRBJ1-6	TGTGCCAGCAGCCCGGGGGGGAGGGCGTATAATTCACCCCTCCACTTT	CASSPGGRAYNSPLHF
NA	TRBV5-1	NA	TRBJ2-7	TGCGCCAGCAGCTTGGGCCAGTCCTACGAGCAGTACTTC	CASSLGQSYEQYF
TRBD2	TRBV5-1	NA	TRBJ2-2	TGCGCCAGCGGCCCCTGGGGGGGCGGGGAGCTGTTTTTT	CASGPWGGGELFF
NA	TRBV21-1	NA	TRBJ1-2	TGTGCCAGCTTGGGACAGGCGTATGGCTACACCTTC	CASLGQAYGYTF
NA	TRBV2	NA	TRBJ2-7	TGTGCCAGCTCTCGGGATTTCTACGAGCAGTACTTC	CASSRDFYEQYF